This is a list of T cell receptor beta chains from one sample in a study of T cell responses to AZD1222 COVID-19 vaccine. TCRdb's copy holds only in-frame clones and misses some; the assay was immunoSEQ multiplex PCR. The table has about 150,000 clones, over 85% seen once. Sequences were derived from peripheral blood, sampled 28 days after the second AZD1222 dose. The receptors shown here come from an adult who received the AZD1222 COVID-19 vaccine. The conserved cysteine and the conserved F or W are not part of the CDR3 here.

j_call v_call cdr3_aa
TRBJ2-1 TRBV28 ASSYWGNEQF
TRBJ1-1 TRBV7-9 ASSPTMNTEAF
TRBJ1-1 TRBV5-1 ASSLDSGGGTEAF
TRBJ1-5 TRBV10-3 AISDGGYSNQPQH
TRBJ2-7 TRBV7-8 ASSLRRAGNYEQY
TRBJ1-1 TRBV2 ASSEDLKGYTEAF
TRBJ2-7 TRBV19 ASSHSGTSGDYEQY
TRBJ2-7 TRBV7-2 ASSSLGRAYEQY
TRBJ1-2 TRBV7-9 ASSSRTAYGYT
TRBJ2-1 TRBV28 ASSFLQMNSYNEQF
TRBJ2-1 TRBV5-4 ASSMGGTGGYNEQF
TRBJ2-7 TRBV19 ASSRTSGSYEQY
TRBJ1-2 TRBV6-5 ASSDSVTSYGYT
TRBJ1-3 TRBV5-8 ASSLGGYTIY
TRBJ2-7 TRBV6-5 ASRAGQTSSYEQY
TRBJ1-1 TRBV6-5 ASSFSGGNTEAF
TRBJ1-2 TRBV19 ASSPTRSLNYGYT
TRBJ2-1 TRBV9 ASSVQGTPGRSNEQF
TRBJ1-1 TRBV7-6 ASSPGQLNTEAF
TRBJ1-5 TRBV27 ASSARQGWGNQPQH
TRBJ2-3 TRBV9 ASSVGAGRNSPPDTQY
TRBJ2-1 TRBV5-6 ASSLGRAEQF
TRBJ1-1 TRBV29-1 SVFGQGRTEAF
TRBJ1-1 TRBV6-6 ASSLLSGWAF
TRBJ2-7 TRBV6-2/TRBV6-3 ASSYGLAPYEQY
TRBJ1-5 TRBV28 ASSPPTLEHQPQH
TRBJ2-1 TRBV11-2 ASSLAGVLYNEQF
TRBJ2-3 TRBV7-9 ASITDRELSDTQY
TRBJ2-7 TRBV27 ASSLYRGDEQY
TRBJ2-1 TRBV4-3 ASSQDSPTLVGTYNEQF
TRBJ2-5 TRBV6-5 ASRATSGPQY
TRBJ1-6 TRBV6-5 ASSSRQGGNSPLH
TRBJ1-1 TRBV10-3 AISEWMTGKAEAF
TRBJ2-1 TRBV4-1 ASSLQRGYEQF
TRBJ2-7 TRBV6-5 ASGWADTGYEQY
TRBJ2-3 TRBV7-9 ASSLGVGGVS
TRBJ1-1 TRBV2 ASSEDENTEAF
TRBJ2-1 TRBV11-2 ASRPTSIGGQAGVGF
TRBJ2-5 TRBV7-2 ASIPWADQETQY
TRBJ2-7 TRBV6-5 ASKRGSYEQY